One and the same sample provided the 8 T cell receptor beta chains below, sequenced in a study of shared clonotypes between healthy human individuals. The table came from immunoSEQ multiplex PCR; TCRdb's copy has only in-frame clones and leaves some out. The sample has about 2.4 million clones; 93% are singletons. The sequencing input was naive CD4+ T cells from PBMCs. Subset specified: CD45RA+ positively selected. Every receptor here comes from a man aged 18 to 30 in good health. Some clones in this sample may be carry-over from other donors' samples.

This clone came up once. The V gene is TRBV6-9, the J gene TRBJ2-1; TRBD1 matches at 8 bases. The germline V gene has CDR1 MNHGY and CDR2 SVAAGI. The ends lost 5 bases at V and 6 bases at J; junction bases unmatched: 3. CDR3 size: 13 residues. Here the CDR3 DNA reads TGTGCCAGCAGTCGGACAGGGCCCAATGAGCAGTTCTTC. This codes for CASSRTGPNEQFF.

V usage is TRBV28 and J usage is TRBJ1-2; TRBD1 matches 9 bases. This CDR3 contains 17 residues. The V segment lost 5 bases and the J segment 2 bases; nucleotides outside the gene matches: 12. Germline CDR1 is MDHEN and CDR2 is SYDVKM. The CDR3 DNA sequence: TGTGCCAGCAGTGCGACAGGGGGAATTGGTTCCAACTATGGCTACACCTTC. Translation gives CASSATGGIGSNYGYTF.

The DNA of the CDR3 is TGTGCCAGCAGCCAGTTACAAGGGCTAACCGGGGAGCTGTTTTTT. The encoded protein is CASSQLQGLTGELFF. The chain joins TRBV11-2 to TRBJ2-2, with unresolved D. Per the germline V gene, CDR1 is SGHAT and CDR2 is FQNNGV. V was cut by 5 bases and J by 5 bases, with 15 bases left in between. This CDR3 has 15 amino acids.

The chain uses TRBV6-1 and TRBJ2-5; 9 nucleotides agree with TRBD1. The CDR3 is 15 residues long. With V trimmed by 3 bases and J by 2 bases, 4 bases remained unmatched. Germline CDR1 MNHNS, CDR2 SASEGT. The CDR3 here is CASSEQGTGQETQYF. The DNA for the CDR3 is TGTGCCAGCAGTGAGCAAGGGACAGGGCAAGAGACCCAGTACTTC.

Comments on this clone: Distinct nucleotide sequences in the sample also encode this CDR3. V and J are TRBV7-3 and TRBJ2-5; 8 bases match TRBD2. This CDR3 has 14 residues. Germline V gene data show CDR1 as SGHTA and CDR2 as FQGTGA. V was clipped by 2 bases and J by 4 bases; unmatched bases: 3. In DNA form, the CDR3 reads TGTGCCAGCAGCTTAGCGGGAGGAGGAGAGACCCAGTACTTC. The encoded protein is CASSLAGGGETQYF.

V gene TRBV12-2 combines with J gene TRBJ2-1; the D call of TRBD1 is as the table states it, not checked on the DNA. TRBV12-2 constitutes a pseudogene. CDR3 length: 15 amino acids. CDR3 DNA sequence: TGTGCAAGTCGCTTTCGGACAGGCTCCTACAATGAGCAGTTCTTC. Its protein is CASRFRTGSYNEQFF.

This clone appeared a few times. The genes are TRBV7-9 and TRBJ2-2, with D hard to call. The CDR3 length is 13 residues. CDR1 and CDR2 from the germline V gene are SEHNR and FQNEAQ (reference sequence). V was trimmed by 8 bases and J by 6 bases, leaving 13 bases between them. The CDR3 sequence: CASPPGPAGELFF. The CDR3 DNA reads TGTGCCAGCCCCCCAGGACCCGCCGGGGAGCTGTTTTTT.

The chain joins TRBV28 to TRBJ2-7; D remains unclear. The V gene lost 6 bases and the J gene lost 2 bases, with 17 bases spanning the gap. Germline V gene lookup returns CDR1 MDHEN and CDR2 SYDVKM. CDR3 length equals 15 residues. The CDR3 loop is CASRPYGPEAYEQYF. DNA of the CDR3: TGTGCCAGCAGACCCTATGGCCCCGAAGCCTACGAGCAGTACTTC.